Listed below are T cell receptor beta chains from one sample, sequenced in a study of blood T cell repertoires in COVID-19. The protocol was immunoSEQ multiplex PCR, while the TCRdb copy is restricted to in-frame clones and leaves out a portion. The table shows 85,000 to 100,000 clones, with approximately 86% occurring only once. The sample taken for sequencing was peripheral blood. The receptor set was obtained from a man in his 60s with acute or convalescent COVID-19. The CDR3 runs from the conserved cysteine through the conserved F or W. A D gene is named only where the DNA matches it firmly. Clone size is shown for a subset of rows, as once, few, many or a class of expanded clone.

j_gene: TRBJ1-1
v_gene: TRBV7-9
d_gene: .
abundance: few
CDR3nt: TGTGCCAGCAGCTCCTTCCGGGACACTGAAGCTTTCTTT
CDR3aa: CASSSFRDTEAFF

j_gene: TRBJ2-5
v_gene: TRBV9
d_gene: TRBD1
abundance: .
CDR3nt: TGTGCCACCAAGACCGGGACAGGGGCTTTTTATCTGGAGACCCAGTACTTC
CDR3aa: CATKTGTGAFYLETQYF

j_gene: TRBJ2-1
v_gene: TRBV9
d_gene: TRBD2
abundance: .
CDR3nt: TGTGCCAGCAGCGTACGGGGGCGGGAGGGCCTTAATGAGCAGTTCTTC
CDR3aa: CASSVRGREGLNEQFF

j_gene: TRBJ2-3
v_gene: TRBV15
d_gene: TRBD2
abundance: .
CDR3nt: TGTGCCACCAGCCAGAACTTGGGGGGGACTAAGACAGATACGCAGTATTTT
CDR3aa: CATSQNLGGTKTDTQYF

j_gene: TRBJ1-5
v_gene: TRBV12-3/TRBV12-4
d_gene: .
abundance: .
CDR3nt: TGTGCCAGCAGTTCGCGCGCGGCACAGCCCCAGCATTTT
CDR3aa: CASSSRAAQPQHF

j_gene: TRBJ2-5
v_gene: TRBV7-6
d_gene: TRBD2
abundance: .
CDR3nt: TGTGCCAGCAGCTTAGGGAGCGGGGTGTACCAAGAGACCCAGTACTTC
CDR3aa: CASSLGSGVYQETQYF

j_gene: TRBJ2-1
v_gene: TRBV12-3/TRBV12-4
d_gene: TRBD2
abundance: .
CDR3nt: TGTGCCAGCACACTAGCGTTCTACAATGAGCAGTTCTTC
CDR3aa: CASTLAFYNEQFF

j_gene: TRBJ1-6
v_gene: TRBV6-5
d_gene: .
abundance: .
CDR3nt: TGTGCCAGCAGTTACCGGGGGAGCTCCTATAATTCACCCCTCCACTTT
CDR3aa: CASSYRGSSYNSPLHF

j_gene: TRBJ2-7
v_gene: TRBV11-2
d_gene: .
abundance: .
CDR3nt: TGTGCCAGCAGCTTAGCGGGGGTTACCTACGAGCAGTACTTC
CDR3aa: CASSLAGVTYEQYF

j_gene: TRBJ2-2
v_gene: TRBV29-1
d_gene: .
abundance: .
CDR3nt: TGCAGCGTTGGAGTGGTAGGGACTCAGACTGGGGAGCTGTTTTTT
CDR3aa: CSVGVVGTQTGELFF

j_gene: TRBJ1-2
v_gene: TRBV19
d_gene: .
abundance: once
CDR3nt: TGTGCCAGTACCGAGCACGGCCAGGGCAACTATGGCTACACCTTC
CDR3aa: CASTEHGQGNYGYTF

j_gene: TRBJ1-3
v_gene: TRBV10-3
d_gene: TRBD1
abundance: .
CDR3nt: TGTGCCATCAGTGAGTCCCGTCCCGGGACAGGGAACACCATATATTTT
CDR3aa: CAISESRPGTGNTIYF

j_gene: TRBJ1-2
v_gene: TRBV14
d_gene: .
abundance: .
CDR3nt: TGTGCCAGCAGCCGGAGTAACTATGGCTACACCTTC
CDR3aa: CASSRSNYGYTF

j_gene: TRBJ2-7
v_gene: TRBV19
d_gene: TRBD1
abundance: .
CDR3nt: TGTGCCAGTGGAACAGGGGCTTTTGGAGAGCAGTACTTC
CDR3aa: CASGTGAFGEQYF

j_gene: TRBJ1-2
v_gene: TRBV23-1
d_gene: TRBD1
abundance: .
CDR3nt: TGCGCCAGCAGTCAGCCCGGACAGGGGGAATGCTATGGCTACACCTTC
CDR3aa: CASSQPGQGECYGYTF

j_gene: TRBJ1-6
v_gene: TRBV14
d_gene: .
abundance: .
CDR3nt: TGTGCCAGCAGCCAAGATCCGGCAGGGTATTCACCCCTCCACTTT
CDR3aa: CASSQDPAGYSPLHF

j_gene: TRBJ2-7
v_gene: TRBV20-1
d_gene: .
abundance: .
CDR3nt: TGCAGTGCCAGTATCCGGGGAAACGAGCAGTACTTC
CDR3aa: CSASIRGNEQYF

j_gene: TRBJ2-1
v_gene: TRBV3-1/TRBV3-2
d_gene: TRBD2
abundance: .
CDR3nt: TGTGCCAGCAGTCCTAGCGGGACTGTTGCCTACAATGAGCAGTTCTTC
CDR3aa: CASSPSGTVAYNEQFF

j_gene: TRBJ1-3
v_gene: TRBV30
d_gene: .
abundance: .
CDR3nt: TGTGCCTGGACCAACTCTGGAAACACCATATATTTT
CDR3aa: CAWTNSGNTIYF

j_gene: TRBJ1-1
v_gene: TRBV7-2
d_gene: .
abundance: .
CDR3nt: TGTGCCAGCAGCTTAGCCACAGCCACTGAAGCTTTCTTT
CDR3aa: CASSLATATEAFF

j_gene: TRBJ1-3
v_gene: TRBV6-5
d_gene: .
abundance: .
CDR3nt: TGTGCCAGCAGCCTGACAGTCTCTGGAAACACCATATATTTT
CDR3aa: CASSLTVSGNTIYF

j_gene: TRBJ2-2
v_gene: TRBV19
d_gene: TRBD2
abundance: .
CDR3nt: TGTGCCAGTAGTACGACTAGCGGGTTACTCGCGGGCGGGGAGCTGTTTTTT
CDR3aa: CASSTTSGLLAGGELFF

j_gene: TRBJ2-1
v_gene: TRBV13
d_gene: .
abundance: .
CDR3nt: TGTGCCAGCAGCTATGGGATACGGGGTGAGCAGTTCTTC
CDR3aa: CASSYGIRGEQFF

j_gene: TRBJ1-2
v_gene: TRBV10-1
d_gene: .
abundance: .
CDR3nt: TGCGCCAGCAGTGCAACATTGAACTATGGCTACACCTTC
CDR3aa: CASSATLNYGYTF

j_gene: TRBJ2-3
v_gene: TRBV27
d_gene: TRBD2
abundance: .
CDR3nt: TGTGCCAGCAGTGTGACTAGCGGGAGGTCCACAGATACGCAGTATTTT
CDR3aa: CASSVTSGRSTDTQYF

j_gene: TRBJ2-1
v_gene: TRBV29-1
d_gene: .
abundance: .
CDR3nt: TGCAGCGTTGAACCCCGGTCCTCTTACAATGAGCAGTTCTTC
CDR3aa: CSVEPRSSYNEQFF

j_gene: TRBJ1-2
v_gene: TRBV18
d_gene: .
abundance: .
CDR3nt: TGTGCCAGCTCACCAGTGAACGGACAGTCTCCCTATGGCTACACCTTC
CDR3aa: CASSPVNGQSPYGYTF

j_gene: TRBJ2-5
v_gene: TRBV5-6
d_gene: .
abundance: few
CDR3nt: TGTGCCAGCAGCTTGGGCGGGAAAGAGACCCAGTACTTC
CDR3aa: CASSLGGKETQYF

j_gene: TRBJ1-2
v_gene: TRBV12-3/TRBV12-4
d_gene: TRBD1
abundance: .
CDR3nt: TGTGCCAGCAGACTATCAGGGGGCTTTGGCTACACCTTC
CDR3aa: CASRLSGGFGYTF

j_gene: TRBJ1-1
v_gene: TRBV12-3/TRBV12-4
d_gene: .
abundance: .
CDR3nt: TGTGCCAGCAGTCTAATGAACACTGAAGCTTTCTTT
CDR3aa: CASSLMNTEAFF

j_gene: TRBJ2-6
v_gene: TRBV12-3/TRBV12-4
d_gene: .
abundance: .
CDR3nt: TGTGCCAGCAGTACTTGGGCCAACGTCCTGACTTTC
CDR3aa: CASSTWANVLTF

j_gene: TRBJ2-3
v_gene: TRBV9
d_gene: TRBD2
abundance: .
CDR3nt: TGTGCCAGCAGCGTAGACGGGGGGGTCATGGTTACGCAGTATTTT
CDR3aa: CASSVDGGVMVTQYF

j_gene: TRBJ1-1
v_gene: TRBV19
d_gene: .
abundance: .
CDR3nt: TGTGCCAGTAGGCATCCGGGGGGGGCTCCTGAAGCTTTCTTT
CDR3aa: CASRHPGGAPEAFF

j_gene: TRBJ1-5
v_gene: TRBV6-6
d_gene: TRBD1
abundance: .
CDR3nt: TGTGCCAGCAGCGTACCGGGACAGGGGTCCCAGCCCCAGCATTTT
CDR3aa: CASSVPGQGSQPQHF

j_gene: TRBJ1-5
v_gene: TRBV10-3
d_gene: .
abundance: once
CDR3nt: TGTGCCATCAGTGAAGGGGCAGGTAACGGTCAGCCCCAGCATTTT
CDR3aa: CAISEGAGNGQPQHF

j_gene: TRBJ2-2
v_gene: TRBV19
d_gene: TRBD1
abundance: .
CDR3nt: TGTGCCAGTCGCCTATGGACAGGGAGAACCGGGGAGCTGTTTTTT
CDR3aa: CASRLWTGRTGELFF

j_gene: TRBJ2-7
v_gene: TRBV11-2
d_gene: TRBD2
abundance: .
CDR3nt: TGTGCCAGCAGCCTACCGGGAGGGGGGGCCTACGAGCAGTACTTC
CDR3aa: CASSLPGGGAYEQYF

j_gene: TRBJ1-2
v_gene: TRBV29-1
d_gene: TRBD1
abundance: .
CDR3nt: TGCAGCGTTGAAGATCTTCGGACAGGGTGGTCCCCCTATGGCTACACCTTC
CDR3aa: CSVEDLRTGWSPYGYTF

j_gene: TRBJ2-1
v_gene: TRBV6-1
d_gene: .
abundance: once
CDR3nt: TGTGCCAGCAGTGAGCGGGGAGCCTCCTACAATGAGCAGTTCTTC
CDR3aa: CASSERGASYNEQFF

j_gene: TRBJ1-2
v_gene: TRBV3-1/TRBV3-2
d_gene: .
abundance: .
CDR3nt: TGTGCCAGCAGCCAAGATCGTGGCTACACCTTC
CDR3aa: CASSQDRGYTF

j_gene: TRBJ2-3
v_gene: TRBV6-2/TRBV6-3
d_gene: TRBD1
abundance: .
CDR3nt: TGTGCCAGCAGTTACGCGGACAGGGTACGGTCCACAGATACGCAGTATTTT
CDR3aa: CASSYADRVRSTDTQYF

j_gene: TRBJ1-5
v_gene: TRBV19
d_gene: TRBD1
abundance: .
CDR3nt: TGTGCCAGTAGTAGAAACGGACAGGGGGCTCAGCCCCAGCATTTT
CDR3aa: CASSRNGQGAQPQHF